The sequence of this T cell receptor (beta chain) was determined in a study of control samples from healthy donors and cancer patients. Some clones are missing from TCRdb's copy, which holds only in-frame ones; the method was immunoSEQ multiplex PCR. Of 75,000 to 100,000 clones in the sample, 82% were seen once. This receptor was obtained from a man aged 55 to 70 in good health. The sample comprised blood.

CDR3 DNA sequence: TGTGCCAGCAGGGCCTCCTCCTACGAGCAGTACTTC. Amino acid sequence: CASRASSYEQYF. The rearrangement joins TRBV25-1 to TRBJ2-7; the D is unclear. Trimming shortened V by 6 bases and J by 0 bases, and 6 bases separated the two germline ends. Germline V gene lookup returns CDR1 MGHDK and CDR2 SYGVNS. The CDR3 contains 12 residues.